The next 14 T cell receptor beta chains were all read from a single sample in a study of blood T cell repertoires in COVID-19. Sequencing was performed with immunoSEQ multiplex PCR; in TCRdb, only in-frame clones are kept and a portion is missing. The sample holds a few hundred thousand clones, less than 90% seen once. Material for sequencing was peripheral blood. The receptor set was obtained from a woman in her fifties or sixties with acute or convalescent COVID-19.

J is TRBJ1-2 and V is TRBV10-3; 12 nucleotides align to TRBD1. The germline V gene encodes CDR1 ENHRY and CDR2 SYGVKD. J was trimmed by 4 bases and V by 2 bases; bases with no gene match: 8. The CDR3 runs to 17 residues. The CDR3 loop reads CAISETPGTGGRYGYTF. Written as DNA, the CDR3 is TGTGCCATCAGTGAGACCCCCGGGACAGGGGGCCGCTATGGCTACACCTTC.

The genes are TRBV10-3 and TRBJ1-4, with 7 nucleotides matching TRBD1. J lost 4 bases, V lost 2 bases, and 16 bases had no gene match. The CDR3 totals 19 residues. Germline-derived CDR1 and CDR2 are ENHRY and SYGVKD. The CDR3 DNA follows: TGTGCCATCAGTGAGACGGATTGGAGGAGGGGGCATGGTAATGAAAAACTGTTTTTT. Its translation is CAISETDWRRGHGNEKLFF.

The chain links TRBV5-6 to TRBJ2-7; 8 bases fit TRBD1. Per germline, CDR1 SGHDT and CDR2 YYEEEE. The V gene end was trimmed by 4 bases and the J gene end by 0 bases; junction bases not matched to a gene: 12. This CDR3 has 17 amino acids. The CDR3 region is CASSGTGRQNSSYEQYF. The CDR3 DNA reads TGTGCCAGCAGCGGGACAGGCAGGCAGAATTCCTCCTACGAGCAGTACTTC.

The table lists this clone with many counts. The rearrangement joins TRBV30 to TRBJ1-5; D might be TRBD1 (5 bases). V dropped 0 bases and J dropped 2 bases, with 11 bases sitting between them. Germline lookup yields CDR1 GTSNPN and CDR2 SVGIG (reference sequence). CDR3 length: 15 residues. The CDR3 is CAWSVPGWGNQPQHF. The CDR3 coding sequence is TGTGCCTGGAGTGTACCAGGGTGGGGCAATCAGCCCCAGCATTTT.

The chain is built from TRBV19 and TRBJ1-5; 8 nucleotides line up with TRBD1. The germline V gene has CDR1 LNHDA and CDR2 SQIVND (reference sequence). The CDR3 spans 17 residues. J was trimmed by 5 bases and V by 3 bases; bases with no gene match: 12. The CDR3, as DNA: TGTGCCAGTAGTATTTTTACAGGGGGGTCGTTTCATCAGCCCCAGCATTTT. It encodes CASSIFTGGSFHQPQHF.

V usage is TRBV6-5 and J usage is TRBJ1-4, with D possibly matching TRBD1 (6 bases). In germline, CDR1 is MNHEY, CDR2 SVGAGI. The CDR3 is 14 residues long. The V end was cut by 7 bases, the J end by 3 bases, with 12 bases between. As DNA, the CDR3 is TGTGCCAGCACCGTGGACAGATCTAATGAAAAACTGTTTTTT. Its translation: CASTVDRSNEKLFF.

The chain is built from TRBV2 and TRBJ2-7; a possible D gene is TRBD1 (6 bases). Trimming took 7 bases from V and 7 from J, leaving 14 bases between them. In germline, CDR1 is SNHLY, CDR2 FYNNEI. CDR3 length: 12 residues. CDR3 region: CASMHRAEEQYF. The CDR3 DNA reads as TGTGCCAGCATGCACAGGGCGGAAGAGCAGTACTTC.

V usage is TRBV18 and J usage is TRBJ1-4; 7 nucleotides agree with TRBD1. Germline V lookup: CDR1 KGHSH, CDR2 LQKENI. V gave up 0 bases and J gave up 4 bases; unmatched junction bases: 2. The CDR3 extends over 15 amino acids. Here the CDR3 reads CASSPPTGLNEKLFF. In DNA form, the CDR3 reads TGTGCCAGCTCACCACCGACAGGGCTTAATGAAAAACTGTTTTTT. The full variable domain, with the rest looked up from reference TRBV18 and TRBJ1-4, is NAGVMQNPRHLVRRRGQEARLRCSPMKGHSHVYWYRQLPEEGLKFMVYLQKENIIDESGMPKERFSAEFPKEGPSILRIQQVVRGDSAAYFCASSPPTGLNEKLFFGSGTQLSVL.

The chain is built from TRBV5-6 and TRBJ2-7; TRBD2 matches at 9 bases. The CDR3 loop spans 15 amino acids. CDR1 and CDR2 (germline): SGHDT, YYEEEE. The V gene end was trimmed by 3 bases and the J gene end by 5 bases; junction bases not matched to a gene: 9. CDR3 coding DNA: TGTGCCAGCAGCTCGGTAGGTAGCGGGAGTGACGAGCAGTACTTC. Protein sequence: CASSSVGSGSDEQYF.

V and J are TRBV9 and TRBJ2-3; 7 nucleotides line up with TRBD2. Germline assignment: CDR1 SGDLS and CDR2 YYNGEE. The CDR3 contains 15 residues. The ends lost 2 bases at V and 1 base at J; junction bases unmatched: 4. The CDR3 DNA reads as TGTGCCAGCAGCGTTGGCGGGGGAGGCACAGATACGCAGTATTTT. It yields the protein CASSVGGGGTDTQYF.

The V and J genes are TRBV6-2 or TRBV6-3 and TRBJ1-2; the D gene is possibly TRBD1 (6 bases). Deletions cut 6 bases from V and 6 bases from J, with 17 bases between. The CDR3 totals 14 residues. Germline CDR1 and CDR2: MNHEY and SVGEGT. CDR3 protein: CASSLGQSLNGYTF. The DNA for the CDR3 is TGTGCCAGCAGCCTAGGACAGAGTTTAAATGGCTACACCTTC.

The chain is built from TRBV6-1 and TRBJ2-7, with a weak D call TRBD1 (6 bases). Germline V gene lookup returns CDR1 MNHNS and CDR2 SASEGT. The CDR3 runs 16 residues. Trimming took 3 bases from V and 2 from J, leaving 17 bases between them. The CDR3 nucleotides are TGTGCCAGCAGTGAGACACTGACAGGCTTCACCTACGAGCAGTACTTC. It translates to CASSETLTGFTYEQYF.

The table lists this clone with a count of one. The V and J genes are TRBV6-6 and TRBJ1-3; maybe TRBD1 (5 bases). The germline gives CDR1 MNHNY, CDR2 SVGAGI (reference sequence). The V end was cut by 6 bases, the J end by 0 bases, with 15 bases between. The CDR3 extends over 16 amino acids. The CDR3 DNA reads as TGTGCCAGCAGCCCCCCAGGGTCTTCCTCTGGAAACACCATATATTTT. It yields the protein CASSPPGSSSGNTIYF.

The chain carries TRBV13 and TRBJ2-2; no definite D call. The length of the CDR3 is 14 residues. V was shortened by 2 bases and J by 6 bases, with 10 bases between the two germline ends. From germline, CDR1 is PRHDT and CDR2 FYEKMQ (reference sequence). The CDR3 nucleotides are TGTGCCAGCAGCTTACGGGTTCCCGCCGGGGAGCTGTTTTTT. It encodes CASSLRVPAGELFF.